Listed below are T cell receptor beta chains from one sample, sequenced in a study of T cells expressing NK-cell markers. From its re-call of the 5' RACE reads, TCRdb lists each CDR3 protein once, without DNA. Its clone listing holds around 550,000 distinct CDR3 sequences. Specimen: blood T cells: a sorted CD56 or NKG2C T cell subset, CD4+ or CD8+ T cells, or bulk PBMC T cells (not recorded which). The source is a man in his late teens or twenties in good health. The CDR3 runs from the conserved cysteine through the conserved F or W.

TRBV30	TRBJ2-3	CAWSVGAGGTDTQYF
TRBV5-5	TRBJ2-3	CASSEGTGGGDTQYF
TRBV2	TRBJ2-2	CASHWGRNTGELFF
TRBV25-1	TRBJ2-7	CASSVGTGVLREQYF
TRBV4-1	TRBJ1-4	CASSQDTDGATNEKLFF
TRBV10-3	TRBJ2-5	CAISGRLAGQETQYF
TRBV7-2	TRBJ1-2	CASSLRDTYPTYGYTF
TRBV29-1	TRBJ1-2	CSVEGGYGYTF
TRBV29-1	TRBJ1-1	CSEWGPNTEAFF
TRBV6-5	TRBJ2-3	CASSYVAGRSTDTQYF
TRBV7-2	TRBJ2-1	CASTDGAAPQRYEQFF
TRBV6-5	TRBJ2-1	CASSYTYRVPAEQFF
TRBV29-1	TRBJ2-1	CSVLTSADYNEQFF
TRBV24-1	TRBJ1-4	CATSLSPGGGGEKLFF
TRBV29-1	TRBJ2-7	CSVRQGLTYEQYF
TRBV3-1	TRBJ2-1	CASSQVGTPTGLAGEQFF
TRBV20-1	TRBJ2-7	CSASPNGYSYEQYF
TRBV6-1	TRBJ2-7	CASSDPGLAGGYEQYF
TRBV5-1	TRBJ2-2	CASSPYGRSSVAGELFF
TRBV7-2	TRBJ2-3	CASSDPGSSADTQYF
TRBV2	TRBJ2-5	CASSSLEPQETQYF
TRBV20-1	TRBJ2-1	CSARDKPGLTYNEQFF
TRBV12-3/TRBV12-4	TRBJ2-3	CASSRSGLTSTDTQYF
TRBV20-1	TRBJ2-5	CSAGIQVQETQYF
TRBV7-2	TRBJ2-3	CASSLGPAGGGTDTQYF
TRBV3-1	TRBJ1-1	CASSPSPPGWITEAFF
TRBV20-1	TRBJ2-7	CSARPSDRVSYEQYF
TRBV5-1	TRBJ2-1	CASSWGLAETMNNEQFF
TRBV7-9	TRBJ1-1	CASSGSGGLEAFF
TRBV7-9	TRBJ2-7	CASSPGGREPLYEQYF
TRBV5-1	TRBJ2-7	CASSLVERDEQYF
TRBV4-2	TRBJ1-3	CASSQDIRGAGNTIYF
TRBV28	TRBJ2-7	CASSSEREVPYEQYF
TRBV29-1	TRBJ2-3	CSARTGLRDTQYF
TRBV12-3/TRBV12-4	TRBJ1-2	CASSPDSSNYGYTF
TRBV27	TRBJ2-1	CASSFPSLAQTYNEQFF
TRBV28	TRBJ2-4	CASANLSGREYF